These 26 T cell receptor beta chains share one sample of origin, sequenced in a study of control samples from healthy donors and cancer patients. Libraries were prepared by immunoSEQ multiplex PCR; TCRdb keeps only in-frame clonotypes and omits some of them. The data hold tens of thousands of clones, with approximately 90% observed a single time. Sequenced input: PBMCs. Receptor source: a young man with colorectal cancer.

The rearrangement joins TRBV10-3 to TRBJ2-2, with D possibly TRBD2 on 5 matching bases. V was pared by 9 bases and J by 3 bases, with 11 bases between. The CDR3 loop spans 13 amino acids. The germline V gene encodes CDR1 ENHRY and CDR2 SYGVKD. The CDR3 is CAMKGSDTGELFF. The CDR3 nucleotides read TGTGCCATGAAAGGGAGCGACACCGGGGAGCTGTTTTTT.

The chain employs TRBV7-9 and TRBJ2-3, with D uncertain. CDR1 and CDR2 (germline): SEHNR, FQNEAQ (reference sequence). V was cut by 4 bases and J by 3 bases, with 5 bases left in between. The CDR3 runs to 12 residues. CDR3 residues: CASSSRTDTQYF. The CDR3 DNA reads TGTGCCAGCAGCTCTCGGACAGATACGCAGTATTTT.

This clone appeared a single time. V gene TRBV27 combines with J gene TRBJ2-1; D is perhaps TRBD2 (6 bases). CDR3 length: 17 residues. The V end was cut by 0 bases, the J end by 4 bases, with 16 bases between. The germline V gene has CDR1 MNHEY and CDR2 SMNVEV (reference sequence). This CDR3 reads CASSLSGTPIKYNEQFF. As DNA, the CDR3 is TGTGCCAGCAGTTTATCGGGGACTCCTATTAAATACAATGAGCAGTTCTTC.

The V and J genes are TRBV27 and TRBJ1-5; the D is unclear. Germline values: CDR1 MNHEY, CDR2 SMNVEV (reference sequence). CDR3 length equals 17 residues. Trimming left V 5 bases short and J 0 bases short, with 17 bases between. CDR3 coding DNA: TGTGCCAGCAGTCCGAAAAGAGGAGCGGCTAGCAATCAGCCCCAGCATTTT. Translated: CASSPKRGAASNQPQHF.

This clone has a single count. V and J are TRBV5-1 and TRBJ1-2; 8 nucleotides line up with TRBD1. The CDR3 covers 15 residues. Germline V lookup: CDR1 SGHRS, CDR2 YFSETQ. V dropped 4 bases and J dropped 0; count of bases not matched to a gene: 5. CDR3 amino acids: CASSIPGQANYGYTF. CDR3 coding DNA: TGCGCCAGCAGCATACCGGGACAGGCTAACTATGGCTACACCTTC.

This clone was observed a few times. DNA for the CDR3: TGTGCCAGCAGCTTAGAATCCCGTGCCGCTAACTATGGCTACACCTTC. Encoded protein: CASSLESRAANYGYTF. This chain uses TRBV7-8 with TRBJ1-2; no reliable D call. CDR3 length: 16 residues. Trimming left V 1 base short and J 0 bases short, with 12 bases between. Germline V gene sequence: CDR1 SGHVS, CDR2 FQNEAQ.

The rearrangement links TRBV12-5 to TRBJ2-2; a weak D match, TRBD1 (5 bases). Germline V lookup: CDR1 LGHNT, CDR2 FRNRAP. This CDR3 is 12 amino acids long. V was cut by 6 bases and J by 6 bases, with 8 bases left in between. The CDR3 sequence is CASGPGPGELFF. CDR3 coding DNA: TGTGCTAGTGGCCCAGGGCCCGGGGAGCTGTTTTTT.

The chain employs TRBV4-3 and TRBJ1-3; tentatively, D is TRBD1 (6 bases). The CDR3 loop spans 15 amino acids. Trimming removed 0 bases from V and 4 bases from J, with 10 bases in between. The germline CDR1 and CDR2 sequences are LGHNA and YSLEER. As DNA, the CDR3 is TGCGCCAGCAGCCAAGAACAGGGAGGGGGAAACACCATATATTTT. It specifies CASSQEQGGGNTIYF.

The chain has TRBV6-5 and TRBJ2-3, with a weak D call TRBD1 (6 bases). CDR3 size: 13 residues. Germline V CDR1 and CDR2: MNHEY, SVGAGI. V was cut by 6 bases and J by 0 bases, with 7 bases left in between. The CDR3: CASRGASTDTQYF. CDR3 in DNA: TGTGCCAGCAGGGGGGCGAGCACAGATACGCAGTATTTT.

This sequence joins TRBV27 and TRBJ2-3, with D unclear. V lost 2 bases and J 3 bases, leaving 15 bases between the germline ends. In germline, CDR1 is MNHEY, CDR2 SMNVEV (reference sequence). CDR3 size: 16 residues. CDR3 sequence (DNA): TGTGCCAGCAGTTTAATCACTACCCCTGGGACAGATACGCAGTATTTT. This gives the protein CASSLITTPGTDTQYF.

The rearrangement links TRBV11-2 to TRBJ2-5; no reliable D call. Trimming took 4 bases from V and 0 from J, leaving 6 bases between them. Germline CDR1 is SGHAT and CDR2 is FQNNGV. The CDR3 covers 13 residues. The DNA of the CDR3 is TGTGCCAGCAGCTCGTCGTACCAAGAGACCCAGTACTTC. Translating it yields CASSSSYQETQYF.

The chain couples TRBV15 to TRBJ2-2; D is uncertain. CDR1 LNHNV and CDR2 YYDKDF come from the germline V gene (reference sequence). V lost 3 bases and J lost 4, with 21 bases in between. The CDR3 consists of 18 residues. The CDR3 nucleotides are TGTGCCACCAGCAGCGACGGTAACCCCGAGACAACCACCGGGGAGCTGTTTTTT. Protein: CATSSDGNPETTTGELFF.

The chain has TRBV4-3 and TRBJ2-7; 8 nucleotides match TRBD2. The CDR3 covers 15 residues. Germline-derived CDR1 and CDR2 are LGHNA and YSLEER. With 0 bases clipped from V and 6 bases from J, the junction kept 7 bases outside the gene matches. The CDR3 sequence: CASSQDSRGAGEQYF. CDR3 bases: TGCGCCAGCAGCCAAGATTCGCGGGGGGCGGGCGAGCAGTACTTC.

The J gene is TRBJ2-3, the V gene TRBV29-1; 7 bases fit TRBD1. V dropped 7 bases and J dropped 4; count of bases not matched to a gene: 8. This CDR3 has 13 residues. CDR1 SQVTM and CDR2 ANQGSEA come from the germline V gene. CDR3 amino acids: CSGGTDSSDTQYF. In DNA form, the CDR3 reads TGCAGCGGGGGGACAGATTCATCAGATACGCAGTATTTT.

V gene TRBV12-3 or TRBV12-4 combines with J gene TRBJ1-5; TRBD1 aligns across 8 bases. This CDR3 has 13 amino acids. The V and J ends lost 6 bases and 5 bases, in that order; junction bases with no gene match: 3. CDR3 DNA sequence: TGTGCCAGCAGCCTGACAGGGGATCAGCCCCAGCATTTT. This translates into CASSLTGDQPQHF.

The chain links TRBV5-1 to TRBJ2-5; a weak D match, TRBD1 (6 bases). The length of the CDR3 is 15 residues. V was shortened by 2 bases and J by 9 bases, with 20 bases between the two germline ends. Germline values: CDR1 SGHRS, CDR2 YFSETQ. CDR3 loop: CASSFNGARGEAQYF. In DNA, the CDR3 is TGCGCCAGCAGCTTTAATGGTGCCAGGGGCGAGGCCCAGTACTTC.

The rearrangement joins TRBV18 to TRBJ2-7; 7 positions match TRBD2. The V segment lost 4 bases and the J segment 5 bases; nucleotides outside the gene matches: 11. CDR3 size: 15 residues. CDR1 is KGHSH and CDR2 is LQKENI in the germline V gene. The DNA of the CDR3 is TGTGCCAGCTCACTTACTGGGGCGGGGGACCACGAGCAGTACTTC. It codes for CASSLTGAGDHEQYF.

The chain carries TRBV5-1 and TRBJ2-3; 7 nucleotides align to TRBD1. V shed 2 bases and J 1 base; nucleotides not matched to a gene: 1. Germline V CDR1 and CDR2: SGHRS, YFSETQ. CDR3 size: 14 residues. DNA of the CDR3: TGCGCCAGCAGCTTAGGGGGCGGCACAGATACGCAGTATTTT. Its protein is CASSLGGGTDTQYF.

The J gene is TRBJ1-2, the V gene TRBV6-1; perhaps TRBD1 as D (6 bases). Trimming cost V 3 bases and J 8 bases, with 13 bases left between them. Germline assignment: CDR1 MNHNS and CDR2 SASEGT. The CDR3 totals 13 residues. CDR3 sequence: CASSDGAGVGYTF. The CDR3 DNA is TGTGCCAGCAGTGACGGGGCAGGGGTGGGCTACACCTTC.

The chain recombines TRBV6-5 with TRBJ2-7; D unresolved. CDR1 is MNHEY, CDR2 SVGAGI, per germline. V lost 0 bases, J lost 5 bases, and 11 bases lay in between. The CDR3 has 14 residues. CDR3 bases: TGTGCCAGCAGTTACTCTGAGAATTCCCACGAGCAGTACTTC. Translated, it gives CASSYSENSHEQYF.

The V gene is TRBV4-1, the J gene TRBJ2-2; D is unresolved. The germline CDR1 and CDR2 sequences are MGHRA and YSYEKL. Trimming took off 1 base at V and 6 bases at J, with 6 bases between the two ends. This CDR3 contains 13 residues. CDR3 sequence: CASSQVTAGELFF. The CDR3 nucleotides read TGCGCCAGCAGCCAAGTTACGGCCGGGGAGCTGTTTTTT.

V is TRBV5-6 and J is TRBJ2-1; TRBD1 aligns across 8 bases. The CDR3 totals 16 residues. With 1 base clipped from V and 3 bases from J, the junction kept 6 bases outside the gene matches. Germline V gene sequence: CDR1 SGHDT, CDR2 YYEEEE. The CDR3 nucleotides read TGTGCCAGCAGCTTGAACGGAGGGACAGGCTACAATGAGCAGTTCTTC. Its protein product is CASSLNGGTGYNEQFF. The full variable domain, its missing parts supplied by reference TRBV5-6 and TRBJ2-1, is DAGVTQSPTHLIKTRGQQVTLRCSPKSGHDTVSWYQQALGQGPQFIFQYYEEEERQRGNFPDRFSGHQFPNYSSELNVNALLLGDSALYLCASSLNGGTGYNEQFFGPGTRLTVL.

V and J are TRBV30 and TRBJ1-6; maybe TRBD1 (6 bases). The germline gives CDR1 GTSNPN, CDR2 SVGIG (reference sequence). The CDR3 loop spans 17 amino acids. V lost 5 bases to trimming and J lost 5 bases, with 22 bases between them. This CDR3 reads CAWGVSGAGADNSPLHF. The CDR3 DNA reads as TGTGCCTGGGGCGTCTCCGGAGCAGGGGCGGATAATTCACCCCTCCACTTT.

The chain links TRBV6-5 to TRBJ2-5, with D possibly TRBD1 on 6 matching bases. The CDR3 extends over 11 amino acids. CDR1 MNHEY and CDR2 SVGAGI come from the germline V gene. V lost 4 bases to trimming and J lost 10 bases, with 10 bases between them. The CDR3 DNA is TGTGCCAGCAGTTTAGAGGGGGACCAGTACTTC. Translation gives CASSLEGDQYF.

This clone has a single count. The chain links TRBV18 to TRBJ1-1, with D unresolved. Per the germline V gene, CDR1 is KGHSH and CDR2 is LQKENI. The CDR3 is made up of 15 amino acids. Trimming removed 2 bases from V and 6 bases from J, with 16 bases in between. CDR3 amino acids: CASSPGGREGAEAFF. CDR3 coding DNA: TGTGCCAGCTCACCAGGAGGGAGGGAAGGAGCTGAAGCTTTCTTT.

This chain joins TRBV19 and TRBJ1-2, with TRBD1 matching over 8 bases. The CDR3 runs to 15 residues. V was clipped by 7 bases and J by 6 bases; unmatched bases: 13. The germline V gene has CDR1 LNHDA and CDR2 SQIVND (reference sequence). The CDR3 DNA follows: TGTGCCAGTAAAGGTGCAGGGGGCCGAGTTAATGGCTACACCTTC. It yields the protein CASKGAGGRVNGYTF.